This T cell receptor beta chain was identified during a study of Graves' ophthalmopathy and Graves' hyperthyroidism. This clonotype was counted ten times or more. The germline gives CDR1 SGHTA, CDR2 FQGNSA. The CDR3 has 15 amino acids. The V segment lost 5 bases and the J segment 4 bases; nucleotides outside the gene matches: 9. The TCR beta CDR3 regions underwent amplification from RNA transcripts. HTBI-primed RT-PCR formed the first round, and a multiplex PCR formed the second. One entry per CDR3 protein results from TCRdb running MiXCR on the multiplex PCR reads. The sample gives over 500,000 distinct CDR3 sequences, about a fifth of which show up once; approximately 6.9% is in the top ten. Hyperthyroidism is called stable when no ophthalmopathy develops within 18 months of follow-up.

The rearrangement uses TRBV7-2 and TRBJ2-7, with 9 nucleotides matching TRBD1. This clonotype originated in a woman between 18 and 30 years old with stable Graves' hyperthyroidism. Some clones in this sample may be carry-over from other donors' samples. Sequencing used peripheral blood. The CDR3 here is CASSQAGTGLYEQYF. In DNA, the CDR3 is TGTGCCAGCAGCCAAGCCGGGACAGGGCTGTACGAGCAGTACTTC.